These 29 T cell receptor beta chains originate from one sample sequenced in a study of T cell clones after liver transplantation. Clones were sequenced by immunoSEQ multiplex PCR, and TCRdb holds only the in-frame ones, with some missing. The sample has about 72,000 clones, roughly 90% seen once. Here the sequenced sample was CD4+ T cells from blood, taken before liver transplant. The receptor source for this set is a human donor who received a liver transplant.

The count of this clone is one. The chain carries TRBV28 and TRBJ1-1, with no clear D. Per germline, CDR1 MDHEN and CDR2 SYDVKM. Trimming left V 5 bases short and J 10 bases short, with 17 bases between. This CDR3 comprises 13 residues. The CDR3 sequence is CASSPGSPPRAFF. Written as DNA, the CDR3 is TGTGCCAGCAGTCCCGGGTCTCCGCCGAGAGCTTTCTTT.

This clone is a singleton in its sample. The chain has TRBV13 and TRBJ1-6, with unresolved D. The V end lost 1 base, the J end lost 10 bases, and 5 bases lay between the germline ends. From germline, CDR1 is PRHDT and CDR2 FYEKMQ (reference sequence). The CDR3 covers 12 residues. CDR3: CASSLVESPLHF. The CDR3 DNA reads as TGTGCCAGCAGCTTAGTGGAGTCACCCCTCCACTTT. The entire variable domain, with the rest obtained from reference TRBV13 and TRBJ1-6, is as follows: AAGVIQSPRHLIKEKRETATLKCYPIPRHDTVYWYQQGPGQDPQFLISFYEKMQSDKGSIPDRFSAQQFSDYHSELNMSSLELGDSALYFCASSLVESPLHFGNGTRLTVT.

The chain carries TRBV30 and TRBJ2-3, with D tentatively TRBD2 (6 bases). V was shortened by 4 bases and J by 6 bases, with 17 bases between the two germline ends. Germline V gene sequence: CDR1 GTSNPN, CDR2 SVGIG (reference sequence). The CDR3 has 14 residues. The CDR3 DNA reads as TGTGCCTGGAACCTGGGGGGAATTTCGGATACGCAGTATTTT. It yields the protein CAWNLGGISDTQYF. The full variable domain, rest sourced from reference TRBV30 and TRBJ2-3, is SQTIHQWPATLVQPVGSPLSLECTVEGTSNPNLYWYRQAAGRGLQLLFYSVGIGQISSEVPQNLSASRPQDRQFILSSKKLLLSDSGFYLCAWNLGGISDTQYFGPGTRLTVL.

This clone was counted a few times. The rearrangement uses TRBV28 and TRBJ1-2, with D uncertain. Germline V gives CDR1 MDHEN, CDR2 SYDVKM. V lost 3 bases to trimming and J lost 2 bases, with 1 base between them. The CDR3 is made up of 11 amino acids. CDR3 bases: TGTGCCAGCAGTTTGAACTATGGCTACACCTTC. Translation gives CASSLNYGYTF.

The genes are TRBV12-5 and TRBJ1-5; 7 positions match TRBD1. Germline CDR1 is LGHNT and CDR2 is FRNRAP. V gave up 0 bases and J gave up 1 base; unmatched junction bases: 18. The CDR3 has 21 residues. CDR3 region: CASGLVLSGFGQAPSNQPQHF. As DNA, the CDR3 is TGTGCTAGTGGTTTGGTGTTAAGCGGGTTTGGACAGGCCCCCAGCAATCAGCCCCAGCATTTT.

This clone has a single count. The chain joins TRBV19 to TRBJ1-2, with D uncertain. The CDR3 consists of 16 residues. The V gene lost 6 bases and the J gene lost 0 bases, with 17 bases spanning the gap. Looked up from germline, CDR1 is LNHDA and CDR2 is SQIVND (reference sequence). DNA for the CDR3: TGTGCCAGTAGGGGTCGGGCGGGGAACGCTAACTATGGCTACACCTTC. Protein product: CASRGRAGNANYGYTF.

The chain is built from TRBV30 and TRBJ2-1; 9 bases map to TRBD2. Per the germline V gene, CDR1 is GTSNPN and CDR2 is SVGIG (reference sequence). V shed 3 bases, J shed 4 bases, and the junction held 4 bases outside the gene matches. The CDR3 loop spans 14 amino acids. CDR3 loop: CAWSRLAGYNEQFF. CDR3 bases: TGTGCCTGGAGCCGGCTAGCGGGATACAATGAGCAGTTCTTC.

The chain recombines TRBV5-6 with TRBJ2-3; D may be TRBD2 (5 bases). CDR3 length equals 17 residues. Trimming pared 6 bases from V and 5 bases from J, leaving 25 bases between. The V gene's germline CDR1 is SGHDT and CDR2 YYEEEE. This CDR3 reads CASNPLTPQRPGDTQYF. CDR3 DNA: TGTGCCAGCAACCCCCTCACCCCTCAGCGGCCGGGAGATACGCAGTATTTT.

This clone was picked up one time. The CDR3 region is CASSFETALQVAFF. The DNA of the CDR3 is TGTGCCAGCAGTTTCGAGACGGCCCTTCAGGTGGCTTTCTTT. The V call is TRBV28, the J call TRBJ1-1; D not resolved. CDR1 is MDHEN and CDR2 is SYDVKM in the germline V gene. The V and J ends lost 3 bases and 11 bases respectively, with 19 bases between them. This CDR3 is 14 amino acids long.

The CDR3 nucleotides read TGTGCCAGCAACCAAGGGGTCAAGGGTCCCTACGAGCAGTACTTC. It translates to CASNQGVKGPYEQYF. The V call is TRBV21-1, the J call TRBJ2-7; the table's D gene call, TRBD1, was not cross checked with the DNA. TRBV21-1 is classified as a pseudogene. The CDR3 totals 15 residues.

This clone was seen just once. CDR3: CASSIGSSGRGDAYEQYF. CDR3 nucleotide sequence: TGCGCCAGCAGTATAGGGTCTAGCGGGAGAGGGGATGCCTACGAGCAGTACTTC. The genes are TRBV5-1 and TRBJ2-7; 10 bases fit TRBD2. CDR3 size: 18 residues. J gave up 2 bases and V 5 bases, and 16 bases lay outside the gene matches. CDR1 is SGHRS, CDR2 YFSETQ, per germline.

CDR3 sequence reads: CASSTGQGEAEAFF. In DNA, the CDR3 is TGTGCCAGCAGCACTGGACAGGGCGAGGCTGAAGCTTTCTTT. V gene TRBV11-3 combines with J gene TRBJ1-1, with 8 bases that match TRBD1. J lost 6 bases, V lost 5 bases, and 8 bases had no gene match. The CDR3 is made up of 14 amino acids. Germline V gene data show CDR1 as SGHNT and CDR2 as YENEEA.

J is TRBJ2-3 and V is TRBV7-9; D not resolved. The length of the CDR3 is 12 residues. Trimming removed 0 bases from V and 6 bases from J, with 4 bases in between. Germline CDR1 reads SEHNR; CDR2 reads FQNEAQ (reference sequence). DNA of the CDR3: TGTGCCAGCAGCTTAGCGCCGGATACGCAGTATTTT. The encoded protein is CASSLAPDTQYF.

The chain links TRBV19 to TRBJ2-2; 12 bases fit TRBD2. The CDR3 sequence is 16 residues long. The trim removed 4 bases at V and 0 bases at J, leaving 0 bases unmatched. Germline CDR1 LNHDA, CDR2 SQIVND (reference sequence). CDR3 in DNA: TGTGCCAGTAGTAGGACTAGCGGGGCGAACACCGGGGAGCTGTTTTTT. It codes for CASSRTSGANTGELFF.

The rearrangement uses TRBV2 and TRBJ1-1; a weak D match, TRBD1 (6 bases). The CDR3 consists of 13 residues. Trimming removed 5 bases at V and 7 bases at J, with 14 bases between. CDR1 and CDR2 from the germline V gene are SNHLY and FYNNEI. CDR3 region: CASSTYREGEAFF. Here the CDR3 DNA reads TGTGCCAGCAGTACCTACAGGGAAGGTGAAGCTTTCTTT.

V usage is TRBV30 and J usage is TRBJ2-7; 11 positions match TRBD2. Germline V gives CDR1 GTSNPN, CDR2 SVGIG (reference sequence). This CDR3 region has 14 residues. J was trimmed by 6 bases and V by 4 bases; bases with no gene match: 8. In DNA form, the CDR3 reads TGTGCCTGGACCGCACTAGCGGGAGTTGCCGAGCAGTACTTC. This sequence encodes CAWTALAGVAEQYF. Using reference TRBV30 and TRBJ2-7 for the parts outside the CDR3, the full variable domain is SQTIHQWPATLVQPVGSPLSLECTVEGTSNPNLYWYRQAAGRGLQLLFYSVGIGQISSEVPQNLSASRPQDRQFILSSKKLLLSDSGFYLCAWTALAGVAEQYFGPGTRLTVT.

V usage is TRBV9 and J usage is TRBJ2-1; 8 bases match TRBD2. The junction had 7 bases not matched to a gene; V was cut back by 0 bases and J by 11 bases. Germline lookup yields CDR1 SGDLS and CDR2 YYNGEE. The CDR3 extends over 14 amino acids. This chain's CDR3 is CASSVDLAGRQQFF. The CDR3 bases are TGTGCCAGCAGCGTAGATCTAGCGGGCCGCCAGCAGTTCTTC.

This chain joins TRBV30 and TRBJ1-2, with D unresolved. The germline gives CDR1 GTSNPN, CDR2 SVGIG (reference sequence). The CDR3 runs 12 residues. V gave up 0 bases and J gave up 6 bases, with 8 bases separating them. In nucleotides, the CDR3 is TGTGCCTGGAGTGTAGCAGAGCATGGCTACACCTTC. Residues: CAWSVAEHGYTF.

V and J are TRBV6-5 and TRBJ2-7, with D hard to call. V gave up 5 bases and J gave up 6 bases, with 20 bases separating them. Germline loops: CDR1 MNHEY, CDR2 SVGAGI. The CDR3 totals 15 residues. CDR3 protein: CASSTFGRKELEQYF. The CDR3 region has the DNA TGTGCCAGCAGTACCTTTGGCCGGAAGGAGCTCGAGCAGTACTTC.

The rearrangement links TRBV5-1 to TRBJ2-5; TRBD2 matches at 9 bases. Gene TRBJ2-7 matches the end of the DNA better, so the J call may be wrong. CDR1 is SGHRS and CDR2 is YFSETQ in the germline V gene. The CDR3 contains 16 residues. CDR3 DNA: TGCGCCAGCAGCATTGACGGGACTAGCCGCTCCTACGAGCAGTACTTC. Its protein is CASSIDGTSRSYEQYF.

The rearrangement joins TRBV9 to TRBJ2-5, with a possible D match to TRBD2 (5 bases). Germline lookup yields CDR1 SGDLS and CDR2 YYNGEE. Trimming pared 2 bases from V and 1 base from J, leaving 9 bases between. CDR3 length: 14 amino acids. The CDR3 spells CASSVPGIQETQYF. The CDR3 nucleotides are TGTGCCAGCAGCGTTCCCGGGATCCAAGAGACCCAGTACTTC.

This chain's CDR3 is CASSLGAGDTEAFF. In nucleotides, the CDR3 is TGCGCCAGCAGTTTGGGGGCGGGGGACACTGAAGCTTTCTTT. The rearrangement links TRBV10-2 to TRBJ1-1, with D perhaps TRBD1 (6 bases). The CDR3 is 14 residues long. The germline V gene has CDR1 WSHSY and CDR2 SAAADI. The V and J ends lost 5 bases and 3 bases respectively, with 13 bases between them.

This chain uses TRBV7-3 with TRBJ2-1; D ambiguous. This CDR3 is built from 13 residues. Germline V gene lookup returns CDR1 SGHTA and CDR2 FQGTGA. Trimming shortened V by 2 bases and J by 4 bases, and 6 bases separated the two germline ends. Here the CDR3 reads CASSLPPYNEQFF. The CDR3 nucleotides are TGTGCCAGCAGCTTACCCCCTTACAATGAGCAGTTCTTC.

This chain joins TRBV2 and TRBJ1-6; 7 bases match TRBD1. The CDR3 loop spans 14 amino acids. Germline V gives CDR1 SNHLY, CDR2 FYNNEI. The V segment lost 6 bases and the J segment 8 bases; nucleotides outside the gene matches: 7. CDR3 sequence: CASRLRGQYSPLHF. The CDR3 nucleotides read TGTGCCAGCAGGCTCCGGGGACAGTATTCACCCCTCCACTTT.

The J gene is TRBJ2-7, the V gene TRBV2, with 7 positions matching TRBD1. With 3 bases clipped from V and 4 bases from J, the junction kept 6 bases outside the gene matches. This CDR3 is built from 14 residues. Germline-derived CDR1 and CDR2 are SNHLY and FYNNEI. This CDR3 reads CASSEDRSSYEQYF. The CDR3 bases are TGTGCCAGCAGTGAGGACAGGTCTTCGTACGAGCAGTACTTC.

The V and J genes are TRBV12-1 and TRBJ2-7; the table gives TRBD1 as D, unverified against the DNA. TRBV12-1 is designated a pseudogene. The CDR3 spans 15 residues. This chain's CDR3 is CASSGGQRSSYEQYF. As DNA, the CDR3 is TGTGCCAGCAGCGGGGGACAGCGGAGCTCCTACGAGCAGTACTTC.

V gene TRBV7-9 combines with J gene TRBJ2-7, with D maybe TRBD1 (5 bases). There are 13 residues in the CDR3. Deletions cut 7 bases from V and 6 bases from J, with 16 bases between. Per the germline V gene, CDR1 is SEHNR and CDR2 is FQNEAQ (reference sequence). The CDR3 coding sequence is TGTGCCAGCACCCGACAGCCAACTACCGAGCAGTACTTC. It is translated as CASTRQPTTEQYF.

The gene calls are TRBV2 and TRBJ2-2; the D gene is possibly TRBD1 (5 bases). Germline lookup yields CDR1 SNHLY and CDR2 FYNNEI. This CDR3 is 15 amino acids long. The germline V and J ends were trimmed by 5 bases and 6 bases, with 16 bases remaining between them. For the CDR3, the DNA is TGTGCCAGCAGTTACAGGACGAGTGGTGCCGGGGAGCTGTTTTTT. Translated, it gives CASSYRTSGAGELFF.

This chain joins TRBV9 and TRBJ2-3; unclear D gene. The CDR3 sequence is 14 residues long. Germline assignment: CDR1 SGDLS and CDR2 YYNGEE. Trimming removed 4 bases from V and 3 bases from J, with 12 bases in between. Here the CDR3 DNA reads TGTGCCAGCAGCACCGCGTCGTGGACAGATACGCAGTATTTT. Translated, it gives CASSTASWTDTQYF.